The 18 T cell receptor beta chains listed next were all sequenced from one sample in a study of blood T cell repertoires in COVID-19. Profiled with immunoSEQ multiplex PCR; TCRdb holds only in-frame clones, not every one. This table holds 150,000 or so clones, roughly four fifths found once. The source material was peripheral blood. Receptors were obtained from a woman of 80 years or more with active or convalescent COVID-19.

This clone was found a few times. The rearrangement uses TRBV11-2 and TRBJ1-1; D is undetermined. The V end lost 2 bases, the J end lost 7 bases, and 14 bases lay between the germline ends. Per the germline V gene, CDR1 is SGHAT and CDR2 is FQNNGV. CDR3 length equals 14 residues. CDR3 loop: CASSLTGGEVEAFF. CDR3 coding DNA: TGTGCCAGCAGCTTAACGGGTGGTGAGGTTGAAGCTTTCTTT.

The chain couples TRBV6-1 to TRBJ1-5; D is ambiguous. The germline CDR1 and CDR2 sequences are MNHNS and SASEGT. The CDR3 totals 16 residues. Trimming removed 2 bases from V and 3 bases from J, with 14 bases in between. This CDR3 reads CASSEISGPLNQPQHF. In DNA, the CDR3 is TGTGCCAGCAGTGAAATAAGCGGGCCCCTCAATCAGCCCCAGCATTTT.

The table lists this clone with a few counts. The rearrangement links TRBV9 to TRBJ2-4, with 9 bases identical to TRBD2. The CDR3 has 17 residues. The V segment lost 3 bases and the J segment 2 bases; nucleotides outside the gene matches: 9. The germline V gene has CDR1 SGDLS and CDR2 YYNGEE. The CDR3 DNA is TGTGCCAGCAGCGCCCTAGCGGGGAGGGGACCCAAAAACATTCAGTACTTC. It specifies CASSALAGRGPKNIQYF.

With respect to this clone: At one end, the junction sequence differs from germline, possibly due to a read error. V usage is TRBV6-6 and J usage is TRBJ1-5; unclear D gene. The CDR3 runs 14 residues. Germline CDR1 MNHNY, CDR2 SVGAGI (reference sequence). The CDR3 DNA reads as TGTGCCAGCAGTTACAAAGGGAGCAGTCAGCCCCAGCATTTT. Protein sequence: CASSYKGSSQPQHF.

Only a few counts were recorded for this clone. The genes are TRBV14 and TRBJ2-2; 7 bases agree with TRBD1. This CDR3 is 15 amino acids long. The germline gives CDR1 SGHDN, CDR2 FVKESK. J gave up 6 bases and V 0 bases, and 4 bases lay outside the gene matches. CDR3 nucleotide sequence: TGTGCCAGCAGCCAAGATTTTACAGGGGCCGGGGAGCTGTTTTTT. This encodes CASSQDFTGAGELFF.

A word on this clone: Relative to the germline gene, one junction end is altered; a read error may explain this. The chain carries TRBV2 and TRBJ1-1; 7 nucleotides line up with TRBD1. Germline-derived CDR1 and CDR2 are SNHLY and FYNNEI. The CDR3 is 13 residues long. CDR3 bases: TGTGCCAGCCAGACAGGGTGGAACGCTGAAGCTTTCTTT. Translation gives CASQTGWNAEAFF.

V gene TRBV18 combines with J gene TRBJ1-1, with D unresolved. The CDR3 extends over 16 amino acids. Trimming pared 3 bases from V and 1 base from J, leaving 15 bases between. CDR1 is KGHSH and CDR2 is LQKENI in the germline V gene. DNA of the CDR3: TGTGCCAGCTCACCCACAGAGGGAGTGAGGAACACTGAAGCTTTCTTT. As protein: CASSPTEGVRNTEAFF.

V is TRBV19 and J is TRBJ2-7, with 7 bases lining up with TRBD1. The ends lost 5 bases at V and 2 bases at J; junction bases unmatched: 6. Germline V gene data show CDR1 as LNHDA and CDR2 as SQIVND (reference sequence). The CDR3 is 14 amino acids. The CDR3 protein is CASSARQGPYEQYF. In nucleotides, the CDR3 is TGTGCCAGTAGTGCCCGACAGGGTCCCTACGAGCAGTACTTC.

The V call is TRBV15, the J call TRBJ1-6, with 8 bases aligning to TRBD1. V dropped 1 base and J dropped 8; count of bases not matched to a gene: 7. Germline V lookup: CDR1 LNHNV, CDR2 YYDKDF (reference sequence). The CDR3 extends over 16 amino acids. The CDR3 loop is CATSRAGGAADSPLHF. The CDR3 coding sequence is TGTGCCACCAGCAGAGCAGGGGGCGCGGCTGATTCACCCCTCCACTTT.

This sequence joins TRBV28 and TRBJ1-4; D gene uncertain. Germline-derived CDR1 and CDR2 are MDHEN and SYDVKM. Trimming took off 7 bases at V and 8 bases at J, with 17 bases between the two ends. The CDR3 sequence is 14 residues long. The CDR3 spells CASNPFMNEEKLFF. CDR3 coding DNA: TGTGCCAGCAACCCCTTCATGAATGAGGAAAAACTGTTTTTT.

CDR3 sequence: CASSYSGTANNYGYTF. In DNA, the CDR3 is TGTGCCAGCAGTTACTCCGGGACAGCTAATAACTATGGCTACACCTTC. The V call is TRBV6-5, the J call TRBJ1-2, with 7 bases identical to TRBD1. This CDR3 comprises 16 residues. CDR1 MNHEY and CDR2 SVGAGI come from the germline V gene. The J segment lost 1 base and the V segment lost 0 bases, leaving 5 bases of the junction unmatched.

A word on this clone: Other nucleotide sequences in the sample specify the same CDR3. The V gene is TRBV10-3, the J gene TRBJ1-5; TRBD1 might be the D (6 bases). Per germline, CDR1 ENHRY and CDR2 SYGVKD. The CDR3 extends over 14 amino acids. Trimming took off 3 bases at V and 4 bases at J, with 10 bases between the two ends. The CDR3 region has the DNA TGTGCCATCAGTGACAGGGGACGTAATCAGCCCCAGCATTTT. It codes for CAISDRGRNQPQHF.

The chain recombines TRBV7-2 with TRBJ1-2; D is undetermined. Germline V lookup: CDR1 SGHTA, CDR2 FQGNSA. This CDR3 is built from 16 residues. V was trimmed by 1 base and J by 6 bases, leaving 18 bases between them. CDR3 in DNA: TGTGCCAGCAGCTTAGGATTAGGTGCCAGCGCTAATGGCTACACCTTC. Its protein is CASSLGLGASANGYTF.

The genes are TRBV19 and TRBJ1-5; TRBD1 matches 7 bases. This CDR3 is built from 12 residues. V dropped 6 bases and J dropped 8; count of bases not matched to a gene: 4. The V gene's germline CDR1 is LNHDA and CDR2 SQIVND (reference sequence). In nucleotides, the CDR3 is TGTGCCAGTAGCCAGGGGGAAGAGCCCCAGCATTTT. Translation gives CASSQGEEPQHF.

This chain uses TRBV6-5 with TRBJ1-5; maybe TRBD1 (6 bases). Trimming shortened V by 3 bases and J by 4 bases, and 10 bases separated the two germline ends. There are 14 residues in the CDR3. Germline V gives CDR1 MNHEY, CDR2 SVGAGI. CDR3 sequence (DNA): TGTGCCAGCAGTTATTCAGGACAGAATCAGCCCCAGCATTTT. It yields the protein CASSYSGQNQPQHF.

By share, this clone counts as medium-sized (0.01 to 0.1%). The chain recombines TRBV7-6 with TRBJ1-1; 8 nucleotides line up with TRBD1. The CDR3 has 14 amino acids. Germline V gene data show CDR1 as SGHVS and CDR2 as FNYEAQ. V lost 1 base, J lost 7 bases, and 5 bases stayed unmatched. The CDR3 protein is CASSLGTGRDEAFF. CDR3 coding DNA: TGTGCCAGCAGCTTAGGGACAGGGCGGGATGAAGCTTTCTTT.

The chain recombines TRBV29-1 with TRBJ2-3; 10 nucleotides align to TRBD2. Losses at the gene ends were 7 bases for V and 3 bases for J; bases not matched to a gene: 16. The CDR3 contains 17 residues. Germline V CDR1 and CDR2: SQVTM, ANQGSEA. CDR3 region: CSESALKAGGRTDTQYF. The CDR3 nucleotides are TGCAGCGAGAGCGCCTTAAAAGCGGGGGGGCGGACAGATACGCAGTATTTT.

The V and J genes are TRBV4-3 and TRBJ1-5; the D gene is possibly TRBD1 (5 bases). The CDR3 sequence is 15 residues long. Trimming shortened V by 0 bases and J by 4 bases, and 10 bases separated the two germline ends. The germline CDR1 and CDR2 sequences are LGHNA and YSLEER. The CDR3 DNA reads TGCGCCAGCAGCCAAGATTACGGGGGAAATCAGCCCCAGCATTTT. Its translation: CASSQDYGGNQPQHF.